The 16 T cell receptor beta chains given below trace back to one sample, sequenced in a study. The TRBV12-4/TRBJ1-2 clonotypes were amplified using barcode primers with ligated adaptors. TCRdb called the multiplex PCR reads again in MiXCR, with one record for every CDR3 protein. The sample records some 500 distinct CDR3 sequences, around 0.85% being singletons. Material: naive CD4+ T cells sorted from blood. As to subset: naive CD4+ T cells, CD4+CD45RA+CD25-. The receptors come from a female donor with breast cancer.

In its sample, this clonotype is medium-sized. The rearrangement joins TRBV12-3 or TRBV12-4 to TRBJ1-2; D uncertain. CDR3 length: 10 amino acids. Between the trimmed V and J ends, which lost 5 bases and 8 bases, there was a span of 6 bases. CDR3 protein: CASSLGGYTF. Written as DNA, the CDR3 is TGTGCCAGCAGTCTCGGAGGCTACACCTTC.

This clonotype is medium-sized. The J gene is TRBJ1-2, the V gene TRBV12-3 or TRBV12-4; no clear D gene. V gave up 4 bases and J gave up 5 bases, with 8 bases separating them. The CDR3 runs 12 residues. CDR3 sequence (DNA): TGTGCCAGCAGTTACGGACTATATGGCTACACCTTC. Translation gives CASSYGLYGYTF.

By share, this clonotype counts as hyperexpanded. The chain employs TRBV12-3 or TRBV12-4 and TRBJ1-2; 8 bases fit TRBD1. Losses at the gene ends were 6 bases for V and 8 bases for J; bases not matched to a gene: 11. The CDR3 has 14 residues. The CDR3 coding sequence is TGTGCCAGCAGCGCGGACAGGGCGAGGACGGGCTACACCTTC. Translating gives CASSADRARTGYTF.

By frequency in the sample, this clonotype is large. The chain recombines TRBV12-3 or TRBV12-4 with TRBJ1-2; D is undetermined. The CDR3 sequence is 15 residues long. V shed 2 bases and J shed 5 bases, with 15 bases lying between them. The CDR3 region has the DNA TGTGCCAGCAGTTTAACGTCAAAGGGCGCGTATGGCTACACCTTC. This codes for CASSLTSKGAYGYTF.

This clonotype is medium-sized within its sample. The V and J genes are TRBV12-3 or TRBV12-4 and TRBJ1-2; no clear D gene. The CDR3 covers 12 residues. V gave up 5 bases and J gave up 2 bases, with 6 bases separating them. CDR3 DNA sequence: TGTGCCAGCAGTCCTTGGAACTATGGCTACACCTTC. Its translation is CASSPWNYGYTF.

This clonotype rates as large. The chain links TRBV12-3 or TRBV12-4 to TRBJ1-2; 7 bases agree with TRBD1. Trimming cost V 5 bases and J 4 bases; bases outside gene matches: 4. This CDR3 is 13 amino acids long. The DNA of the CDR3 is TGTGCCAGCAGTCGGGACAGCCCCTATGGCTACACCTTC. It is translated as CASSRDSPYGYTF.

The rearrangement uses TRBV12-3 or TRBV12-4 and TRBJ1-2, with D hard to call. Trimming took off 7 bases at V and 6 bases at J, with 9 bases between the two ends. CDR3 length: 11 residues. The CDR3 spells CASNGGHGYTF. DNA of the CDR3: TGTGCCAGCAACGGAGGGCATGGCTACACCTTC.

This clonotype is deemed medium-sized. The chain combines TRBV12-3 or TRBV12-4 with TRBJ1-2, with 7 bases fitting TRBD1. V trimming: 6 bases; J trimming: 4 bases; junction bases outside the gene matches: 5. This CDR3 has 13 residues. The CDR3 loop is CASSEQGTYGYTF. The CDR3 coding sequence is TGTGCCAGCAGCGAACAGGGGACCTATGGCTACACCTTC.

This clonotype is large in the sample. The chain carries TRBV12-3 or TRBV12-4 and TRBJ1-2, with a tentative D call TRBD1 (5 bases). V dropped 7 bases and J dropped 3 bases, with 12 bases sitting between them. The CDR3 totals 13 residues. CDR3 sequence (DNA): TGTGCCAGCATGGGAGGGGTTGACTATGGCTACACCTTC. Its protein product is CASMGGVDYGYTF.

In its sample, this clonotype is medium-sized. The chain carries TRBV12-3 or TRBV12-4 and TRBJ1-2; D is undetermined. This CDR3 spans 15 amino acids. V gave up 3 bases and J gave up 3 bases, with 14 bases separating them. The CDR3 bases are TGTGCCAGCAGTTTTCTGGCAGCCGGTGACTATGGCTACACCTTC. Amino acid sequence: CASSFLAAGDYGYTF.

In this sample, this clonotype is medium-sized. J is TRBJ1-2 and V is TRBV12-3 or TRBV12-4; TRBD1 might be the D (5 bases). The V gene lost 6 bases and the J gene lost 6 bases, with 14 bases spanning the gap. The CDR3 spans 13 residues. The CDR3 nucleotides read TGTGCCAGCAGCCCCTCAGGGTCAAATGGCTACACCTTC. It encodes CASSPSGSNGYTF.

CDR3 sequence (DNA): TGTGCCAGCGTCTTAGCAACGTGCTACACCTTC. Its protein is CASVLATCYTF. This chain connects TRBV12-3 or TRBV12-4 to TRBJ1-2, with D uncertain. The CDR3 runs to 11 residues. The V end lost 8 bases, the J end lost 9 bases, and 13 bases lay between the germline ends.

By sample share, this clonotype is medium-sized. The chain joins TRBV12-3 or TRBV12-4 to TRBJ1-2; no reliable D call. V lost 1 base to trimming and J lost 2 bases, with 11 bases between them. The CDR3 is 15 residues long. This chain's CDR3 is CASSLGSGTNYGYTF. The CDR3 coding sequence is TGTGCCAGCAGTTTAGGGTCGGGCACCAACTATGGCTACACCTTC.

By share, this clonotype counts as medium-sized. The chain combines TRBV12-3 or TRBV12-4 with TRBJ1-2; D is undetermined. The CDR3 spans 11 residues. V was pared by 4 bases and J by 11 bases, with 11 bases between. CDR3 loop: CASSSPTGYTF. The CDR3 DNA follows: TGTGCCAGCAGTTCCCCTACGGGTTACACCTTC.

In its sample, this clonotype ranks as medium-sized. The chain has TRBV12-3 or TRBV12-4 and TRBJ1-2; no reliable D call. The CDR3 runs 16 residues. The V end lost 7 bases, the J end lost 2 bases, and 20 bases lay between the germline ends. CDR3 protein: CASTTGRASPNYGYTF. The CDR3 DNA reads TGTGCCAGCACTACCGGCCGGGCTTCACCGAACTATGGCTACACCTTC.

This clonotype is large (0.1 to 1%). The chain carries TRBV12-3 or TRBV12-4 and TRBJ1-2; 9 bases align to TRBD1. The length of the CDR3 is 12 residues. Trimming cost V 5 bases and J 7 bases; bases outside gene matches: 2. CDR3 protein: CASSGDRAGYTF. In DNA, the CDR3 is TGTGCCAGCAGTGGGGACAGGGCTGGCTACACCTTC.